These 9 T cell receptor beta chains were sequenced from one sample in a study of T cells in Graves' hyperthyroidism and ophthalmopathy. There were TCR beta CDR3 regions amplified from RNA transcripts. TCR CDR3 regions were first amplified by RT-PCR with HTBI primers. TCRdb reanalysed the multiplex PCR reads using MiXCR and keeps one entry per CDR3 protein. The sample has about 360,000 distinct CDR3 sequences; roughly 13% are singletons. Sequences were obtained from blood. The receptor source for this set is a woman between 18 and 29 years old with Graves' hyperthyroidism.

This clonotype was detected only a few times. The chain combines TRBV19 with TRBJ2-7; 10 bases are shared with TRBD1. The junction had 6 bases not matched to a gene; V was cut back by 2 bases and J by 5 bases. The CDR3 covers 15 residues. Germline CDR1 is LNHDA and CDR2 is SQIVND (reference sequence). The CDR3 bases are TGTGCCAGTAGTATATCTGGGACAGGGGTCCACGAGCAGTACTTC. Protein product: CASSISGTGVHEQYF.

As concerns this clonotype: A read error may account for a junction end that differs from germline. V and J are TRBV7-2 and TRBJ2-7; 15 nucleotides match TRBD2. Germline assignment: CDR1 SGHTA and CDR2 FQGNSA. The CDR3 consists of 16 residues. CDR3 amino acids: CVSSLGLAGGTYEQYF. CDR3 nucleotides: TGTGTCAGCAGCTTGGGACTAGCGGGAGGTACCTACGAGCAGTACTTC.

In its sample, this clonotype was seen many times. The rearrangement uses TRBV7-9 and TRBJ2-2; 14 positions agree with TRBD2. CDR3 length: 19 residues. CDR1 is SEHNR and CDR2 is FQNEAQ in the germline V gene (reference sequence). The V segment lost 6 bases and the J segment 4 bases; nucleotides outside the gene matches: 13. This CDR3 reads CASSPPGLAGALGTGELFF. CDR3 nucleotide sequence: TGTGCCAGCAGTCCCCCGGGACTAGCGGGAGCATTGGGCACCGGGGAGCTGTTTTTT.

This clonotype has ten or more counts. J is TRBJ2-7 and V is TRBV6-5, with 9 positions matching TRBD1. This CDR3 is built from 16 residues. Germline CDR1 and CDR2: MNHEY and SVGAGI. J lost 3 bases, V lost 0 bases, and 6 bases had no gene match. CDR3 sequence (DNA): TGTGCCAGCAGTTACTCGGGACAGGGTCTTAGCTACGAGCAGTACTTC. It encodes CASSYSGQGLSYEQYF.

This clonotype came up many times. The CDR3 region has the DNA TGCGCCAGCAGCTCGGGACAGTCCCCTGAAGCTTTCTTT. Residues: CASSSGQSPEAFF. The rearrangement joins TRBV5-1 to TRBJ1-1, with 7 bases identical to TRBD1. V trimming: 3 bases; J trimming: 6 bases; junction bases outside the gene matches: 5. This CDR3 is 13 amino acids long. Germline values: CDR1 SGHRS, CDR2 YFSETQ.

The sample holds many counts of this clonotype. The rearrangement uses TRBV3-1 and TRBJ2-1; D remains ambiguous. Germline values: CDR1 LGHDT, CDR2 YNNKEL (reference sequence). The CDR3 is 14 amino acids. V was clipped by 0 bases and J by 8 bases, with 11 bases between them. The CDR3: CASSQDHPGDEQFF. CDR3 DNA sequence: TGTGCCAGCAGCCAAGATCATCCAGGCGATGAGCAGTTCTTC.

At least ten counts were recorded for this clonotype. The chain couples TRBV28 to TRBJ2-3; 14 bases agree with TRBD2. The CDR3 consists of 16 residues. Trimming removed 5 bases from V and 4 bases from J; junction bases left unmatched: 5. In germline, CDR1 is MDHEN, CDR2 SYDVKM. CDR3: CASSIMGLAGADTQYF. CDR3 nucleotide sequence: TGTGCCAGCAGTATTATGGGACTAGCGGGAGCAGATACGCAGTATTTT.

This clonotype appeared a few times. The chain links TRBV19 to TRBJ2-4; 8 positions match TRBD2. The J call may be wrong; the DNA end is better matched by TRBJ2-1. The germline V gene encodes CDR1 LNHDA and CDR2 SQIVND (reference sequence). This CDR3 is built from 16 residues. CDR3 protein: CASSIAGLGSGVGQFF. DNA for the CDR3: TGTGCCAGTAGTATAGCTGGTTTGGGTAGCGGGGTAGGTCAGTTCTTC.

This clonotype was seen at least ten times. The rearrangement uses TRBV15 and TRBJ2-5; 8 nucleotides line up with TRBD1. Germline V gene sequence: CDR1 LNHNV, CDR2 YYDKDF (reference sequence). Trimming cost V 2 bases and J 3 bases; bases outside gene matches: 5. CDR3 length: 15 amino acids. The CDR3 protein is CATSRKGTGEETQYF. The CDR3 region has the DNA TGTGCCACCAGCAGAAAAGGGACAGGCGAAGAGACCCAGTACTTC.